This is a list of T cell receptor beta chains from one sample in a study of cytomegalovirus exposure and HLA in healthy donors. Data came from immunoSEQ multiplex PCR; TCRdb stores just in-frame clones and leaves some out. The table records 100,000 to 150,000 clones, over 65% of them present only once. Input material: PBMCs. The receptor source for this set is a man between 40 and 49 years old in good health and CMV-seropositive. Both conserved end residues are trimmed from each CDR3.

ASSELRQGNTEAF | TRBV6-1
ASSFGGRRNTIY | TRBV11-2
SVEGGLAGGLSTDTQY | TRBV29-1
ASSVGWQGVPMESAF | TRBV9
SVQADSYNEQF | TRBV29-1
ASSQEWQGGNTQY | TRBV4-3
ASSPTGFETQY | TRBV6-5
AISGGQGYEQY | TRBV10-3
ASSLGDYEQY | TRBV7-9
ASSGLAGEFLDTQY | TRBV4-1